What follows is one T cell receptor (beta chain) and its context. The antigen remains unidentified. The data originate from a study of cytomegalovirus exposure and HLA in healthy donors. Study-wide context: A later analysis reported the approximately 120 validation repertoires used the same platform as the roughly 700 first-cohort repertoires.

Measured with immunoSEQ multiplex PCR; TCRdb has only the in-frame clones, and not every one. The data hold over 100,000 clones, with about 95% observed a single time. The CDR3 extends over 18 amino acids. Trimming shortened V by 8 bases and J by 6 bases, and 31 bases separated the two germline ends. Germline V CDR1 and CDR2: LNHDA, SQIVND (reference sequence). Study conclusions and caveats: It was found in a later analysis that first-cohort TCR clusters tended to co-occur in the 100 to 150 validation repertoires. The dataset shows that most TCR sequences were rare, while some public TCRs occurred in many donors.

The receptor's source is a woman aged 18-35 years in good health and CMV-seronegative. Sample: PBMCs. This chain links TRBV19 with TRBJ1-2, with D tentatively TRBD1 (5 bases). CDR3: CASGSPGGSINGTHGYTF. The CDR3 region has the DNA TGTGCCAGTGGGAGCCCCGGAGGGTCCATAAACGGGACCCATGGCTACACCTTC.